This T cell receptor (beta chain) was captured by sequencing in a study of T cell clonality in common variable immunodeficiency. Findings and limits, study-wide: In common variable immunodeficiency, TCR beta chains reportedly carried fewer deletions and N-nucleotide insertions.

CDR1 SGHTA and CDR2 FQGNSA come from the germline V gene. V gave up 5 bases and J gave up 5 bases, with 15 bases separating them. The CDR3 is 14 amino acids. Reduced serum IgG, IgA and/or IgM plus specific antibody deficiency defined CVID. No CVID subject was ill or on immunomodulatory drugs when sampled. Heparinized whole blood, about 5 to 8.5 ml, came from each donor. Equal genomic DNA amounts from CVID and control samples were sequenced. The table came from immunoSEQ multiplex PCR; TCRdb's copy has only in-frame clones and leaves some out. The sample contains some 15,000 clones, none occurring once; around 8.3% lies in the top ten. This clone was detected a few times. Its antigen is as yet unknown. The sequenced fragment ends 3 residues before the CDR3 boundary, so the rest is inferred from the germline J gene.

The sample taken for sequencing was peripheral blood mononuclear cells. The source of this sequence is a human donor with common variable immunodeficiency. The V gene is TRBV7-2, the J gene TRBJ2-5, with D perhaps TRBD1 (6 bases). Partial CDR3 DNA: TGTGCCAGCAGCATTGGGACAACTGGGGAGACC. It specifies CASSIGTTGET. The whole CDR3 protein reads CASSIGTTGETQYF.